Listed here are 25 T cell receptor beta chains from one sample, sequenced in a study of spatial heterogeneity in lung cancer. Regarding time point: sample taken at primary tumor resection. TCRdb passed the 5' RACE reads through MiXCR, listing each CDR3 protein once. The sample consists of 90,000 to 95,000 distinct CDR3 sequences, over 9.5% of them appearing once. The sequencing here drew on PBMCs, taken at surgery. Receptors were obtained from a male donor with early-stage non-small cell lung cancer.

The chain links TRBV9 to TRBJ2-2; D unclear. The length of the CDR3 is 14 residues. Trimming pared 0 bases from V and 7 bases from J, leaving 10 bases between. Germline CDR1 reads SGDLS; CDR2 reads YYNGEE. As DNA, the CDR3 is TGTGCCAGCAGCGTAGTAGCTTCAGGCGGGGAGCTGTTTTTT. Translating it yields CASSVVASGGELFF. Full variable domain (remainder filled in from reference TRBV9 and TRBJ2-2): DSGVTQTPKHLITATGQRVTLRCSPRSGDLSVYWYQQSLDQGLQFLIQYYNGEERAKGNILERFSAQQFPDLHSELNLSSLELGDSALYFCASSVVASGGELFFGEGSRLTVL.

The CDR3 is CASSLVPVAQETQYF. The CDR3 bases are TGTGCCAGCAGCTTAGTGCCAGTTGCCCAAGAGACCCAGTACTTC. The V and J genes are TRBV7-6 and TRBJ2-5; D is undetermined. Germline V gives CDR1 SGHVS, CDR2 FNYEAQ. Trimming cost V 1 base and J 1 base, with 10 bases left between them. This CDR3 comprises 15 residues.

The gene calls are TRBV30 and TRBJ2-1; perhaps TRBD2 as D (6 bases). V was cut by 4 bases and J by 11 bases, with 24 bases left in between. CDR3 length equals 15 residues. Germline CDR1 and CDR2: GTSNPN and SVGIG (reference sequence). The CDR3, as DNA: TGTGCCTGGAATATTCTGGCGGGAACTTGGAATAAGCAGTTCTTC. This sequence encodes CAWNILAGTWNKQFF.

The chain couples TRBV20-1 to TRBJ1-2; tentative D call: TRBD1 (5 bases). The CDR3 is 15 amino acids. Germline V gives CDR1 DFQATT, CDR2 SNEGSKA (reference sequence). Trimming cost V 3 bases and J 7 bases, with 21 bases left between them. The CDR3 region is CSARPITGAEGGYTF. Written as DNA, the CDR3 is TGCAGTGCTAGGCCCATCACCGGGGCGGAAGGTGGCTACACCTTC.

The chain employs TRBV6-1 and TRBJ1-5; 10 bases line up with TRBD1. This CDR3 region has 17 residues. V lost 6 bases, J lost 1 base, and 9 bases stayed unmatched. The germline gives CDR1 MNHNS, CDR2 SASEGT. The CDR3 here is CASRKRLGQGSNQPQHF. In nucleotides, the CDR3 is TGTGCCAGCAGAAAGCGCTTGGGACAGGGGAGCAATCAGCCCCAGCATTTT.

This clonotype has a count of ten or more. The CDR3 coding sequence is TGTGCCAGCAGCTTGAGGGGGACAGACAATGAGCAGTTCTTC. Its translation: CASSLRGTDNEQFF. V is TRBV5-6 and J is TRBJ2-1; 7 nucleotides match TRBD1. The V gene end was trimmed by 1 base and the J gene end by 5 bases; junction bases not matched to a gene: 3. Germline values: CDR1 SGHDT, CDR2 YYEEEE. The CDR3 is made up of 14 amino acids.

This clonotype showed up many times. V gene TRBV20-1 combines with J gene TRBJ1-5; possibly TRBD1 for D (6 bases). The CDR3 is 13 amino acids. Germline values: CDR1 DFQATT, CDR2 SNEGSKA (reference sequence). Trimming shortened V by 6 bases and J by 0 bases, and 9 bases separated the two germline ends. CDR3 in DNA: TGCAGTGCAATGACAGGTAGCAATCAGCCCCAGCATTTT. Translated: CSAMTGSNQPQHF.

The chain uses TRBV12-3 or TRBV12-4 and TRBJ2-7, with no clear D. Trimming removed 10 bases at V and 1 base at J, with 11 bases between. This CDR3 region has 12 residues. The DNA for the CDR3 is TGTGCCACCGCACCCGGATCCTACGAGCAGTACTTC. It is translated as CATAPGSYEQYF.

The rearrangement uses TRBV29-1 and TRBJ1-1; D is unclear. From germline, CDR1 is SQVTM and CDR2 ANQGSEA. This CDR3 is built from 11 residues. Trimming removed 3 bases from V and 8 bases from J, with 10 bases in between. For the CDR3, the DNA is TGCAGCGTTGAGCGGGGAGAAGAAGCTTTCTTT. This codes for CSVERGEEAFF.

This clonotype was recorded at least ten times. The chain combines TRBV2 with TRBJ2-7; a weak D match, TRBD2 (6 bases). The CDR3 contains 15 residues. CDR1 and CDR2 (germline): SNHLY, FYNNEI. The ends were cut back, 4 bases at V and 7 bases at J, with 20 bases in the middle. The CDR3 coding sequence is TGTGCCAGCAGTGCCGGGACTTACCTCCGTCGTGAGCAGTACTTC. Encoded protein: CASSAGTYLRREQYF. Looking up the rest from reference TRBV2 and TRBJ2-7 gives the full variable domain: EPEVTQTPSHQVTQMGQEVILRCVPISNHLYFYWYRQILGQKVEFLVSFYNNEISEKSEIFDDQFSVERPDGSNFTLKIRSTKLEDSAMYFCASSAGTYLRREQYFGPGTRLTVT.

The CDR3 loop reads CASSPGLAEYNEQFF. CDR3 nucleotide sequence: TGCGCCAGCAGCCCTGGACTAGCGGAATACAATGAGCAGTTCTTC. This rearrangement joins TRBV4-3 to TRBJ2-1; 10 positions match TRBD2. V was pared by 4 bases and J by 4 bases, with 4 bases of the junction left unmatched. Germline assignment: CDR1 LGHNA and CDR2 YSLEER. This CDR3 has 15 amino acids.

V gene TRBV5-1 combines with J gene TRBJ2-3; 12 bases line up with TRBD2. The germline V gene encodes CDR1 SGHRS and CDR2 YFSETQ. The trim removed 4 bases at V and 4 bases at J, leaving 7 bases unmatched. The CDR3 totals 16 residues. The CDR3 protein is CASSASSGRASDTQYF. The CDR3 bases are TGCGCCAGCAGCGCGTCTAGCGGGAGGGCCTCAGATACGCAGTATTTT.

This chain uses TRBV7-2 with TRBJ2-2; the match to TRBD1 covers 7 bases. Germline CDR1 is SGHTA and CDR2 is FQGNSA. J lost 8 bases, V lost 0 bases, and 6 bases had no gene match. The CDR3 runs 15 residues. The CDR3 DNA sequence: TGTGCCAGCAGCTTAGCGGACAGGAGTAGGGGGGAGCTGTTTTTT. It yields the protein CASSLADRSRGELFF.

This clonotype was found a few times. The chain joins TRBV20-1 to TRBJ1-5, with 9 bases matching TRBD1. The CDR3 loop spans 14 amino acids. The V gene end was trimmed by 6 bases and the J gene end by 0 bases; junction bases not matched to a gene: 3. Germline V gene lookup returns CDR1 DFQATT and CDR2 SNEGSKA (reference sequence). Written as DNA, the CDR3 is TGCAGTGCAACGACAGGGGGTAGCAATCAGCCCCAGCATTTT. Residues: CSATTGGSNQPQHF.

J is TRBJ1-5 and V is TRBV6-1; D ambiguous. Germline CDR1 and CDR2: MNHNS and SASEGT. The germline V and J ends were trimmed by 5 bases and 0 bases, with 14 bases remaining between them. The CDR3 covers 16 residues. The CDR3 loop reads CASSSEWADSNQPQHF. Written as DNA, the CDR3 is TGTGCCAGCAGTAGTGAATGGGCGGATAGCAATCAGCCCCAGCATTTT.

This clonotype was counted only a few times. The CDR3: CASRQTHRESPLHF. CDR3 DNA: TGTGCCAGCAGACAAACTCACCGGGAATCACCCCTCCACTTT. This rearrangement joins TRBV28 to TRBJ1-6; D is undetermined. The CDR3 sequence is 14 residues long. The germline V gene has CDR1 MDHEN and CDR2 SYDVKM. The V end lost 6 bases, the J end lost 10 bases, and 16 bases lay between the germline ends.

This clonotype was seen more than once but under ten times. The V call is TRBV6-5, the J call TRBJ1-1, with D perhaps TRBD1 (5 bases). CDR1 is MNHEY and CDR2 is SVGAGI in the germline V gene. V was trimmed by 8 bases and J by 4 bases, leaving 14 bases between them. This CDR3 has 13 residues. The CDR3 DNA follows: TGTGCCAGCTGGATTAGGGGTGGCACTGAAGCTTTCTTT. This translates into CASWIRGGTEAFF.

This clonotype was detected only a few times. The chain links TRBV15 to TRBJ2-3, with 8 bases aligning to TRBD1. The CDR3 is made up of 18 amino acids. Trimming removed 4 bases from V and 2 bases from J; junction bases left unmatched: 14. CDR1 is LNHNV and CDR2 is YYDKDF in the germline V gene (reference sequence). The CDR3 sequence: CATSNPYPGTGLTDTQYF. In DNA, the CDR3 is TGTGCCACCAGCAACCCATACCCCGGGACAGGACTCACAGATACGCAGTATTTT.

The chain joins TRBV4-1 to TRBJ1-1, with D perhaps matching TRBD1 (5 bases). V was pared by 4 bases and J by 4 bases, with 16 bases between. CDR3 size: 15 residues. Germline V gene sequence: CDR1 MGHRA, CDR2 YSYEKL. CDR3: CASSRRVRDGTEAFF. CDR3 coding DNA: TGCGCCAGCAGCCGGCGAGTCAGGGACGGCACTGAAGCTTTCTTT.

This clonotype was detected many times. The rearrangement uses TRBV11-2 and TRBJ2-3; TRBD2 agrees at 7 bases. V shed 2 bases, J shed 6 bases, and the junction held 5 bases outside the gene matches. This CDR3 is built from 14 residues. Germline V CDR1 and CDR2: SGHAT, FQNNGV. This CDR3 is CASSLNGGGDTQYF. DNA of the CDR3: TGTGCCAGCAGCTTAAATGGGGGAGGGGATACGCAGTATTTT. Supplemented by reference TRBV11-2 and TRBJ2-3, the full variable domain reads EAGVAQSPRYKIIEKRQSVAFWCNPISGHATLYWYQQILGQGPKLLIQFQNNGVVDDSQLPKDRFSAERLKGVDSTLKIQPAKLEDSAVYLCASSLNGGGDTQYFGPGTRLTVL.

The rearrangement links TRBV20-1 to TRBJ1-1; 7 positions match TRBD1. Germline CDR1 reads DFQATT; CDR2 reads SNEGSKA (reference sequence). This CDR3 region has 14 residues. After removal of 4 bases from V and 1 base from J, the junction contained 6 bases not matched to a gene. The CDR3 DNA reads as TGCAGTGCTATAGAAGGACAGGCGAACACTGAAGCTTTCTTT. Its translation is CSAIEGQANTEAFF.

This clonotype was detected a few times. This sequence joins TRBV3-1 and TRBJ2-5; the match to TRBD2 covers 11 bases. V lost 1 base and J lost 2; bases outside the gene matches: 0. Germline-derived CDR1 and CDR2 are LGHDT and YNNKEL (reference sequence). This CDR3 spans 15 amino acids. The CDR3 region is CASSQGLAGQETQYF. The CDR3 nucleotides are TGTGCCAGCAGCCAAGGACTAGCGGGGCAAGAGACCCAGTACTTC.

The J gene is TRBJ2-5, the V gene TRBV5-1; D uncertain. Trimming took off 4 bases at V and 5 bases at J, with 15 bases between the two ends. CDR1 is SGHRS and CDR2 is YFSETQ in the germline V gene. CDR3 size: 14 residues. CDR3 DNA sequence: TGCGCCAGCAGCCTGCCGGGTATCTGGGAGACCCAGTACTTC. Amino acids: CASSLPGIWETQYF. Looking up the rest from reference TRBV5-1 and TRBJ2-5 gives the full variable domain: KAGVTQTPRYLIKTRGQQVTLSCSPISGHRSVSWYQQTPGQGLQFLFEYFSETQRNKGNFPGRFSGRQFSNSRSEMNVSTLELGDSALYLCASSLPGIWETQYFGPGTRLLVL.

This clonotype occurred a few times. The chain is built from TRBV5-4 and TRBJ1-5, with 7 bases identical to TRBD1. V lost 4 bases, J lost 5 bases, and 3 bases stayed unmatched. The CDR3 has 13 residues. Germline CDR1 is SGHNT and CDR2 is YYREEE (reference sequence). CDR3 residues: CASSRQGDQPQHF. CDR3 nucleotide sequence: TGTGCCAGCAGCCGACAGGGTGATCAGCCCCAGCATTTT.

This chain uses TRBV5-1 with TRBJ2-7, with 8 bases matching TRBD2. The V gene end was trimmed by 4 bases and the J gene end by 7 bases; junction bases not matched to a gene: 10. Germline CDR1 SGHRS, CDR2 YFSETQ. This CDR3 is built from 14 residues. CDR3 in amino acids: CASSPVGGAGEQYF. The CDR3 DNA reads TGCGCCAGCAGCCCCGTCGGGGGGGCTGGAGAGCAGTACTTC.